The rows below give T cell receptor beta chains drawn from one sample of a study of metastatic and nonmetastatic thyroid tumors. TCRdb re-called clones from the PCR reads using MiXCR. The table includes tens of thousands of clones, less than 20% detected once. Sequenced sample: blood. These receptors were collected from a female donor with papillary thyroid cancer or a benign thyroid nodule (not recorded which). Some clones in this sample may be carry-over from other donors' samples. Each CDR3 is given with its conserved first and last residue.

>TRBJ2-1|15|TRBV29-1
CSVEDLGLAGNEQFF
>TRBJ1-5|15|TRBV20-1
CSARAGVLVNQPQHF
>TRBJ2-1|16|TRBV6-2/TRBV6-3
CASSSSGTKDYNEQFF
>TRBJ2-7|13|TRBV30
CAWSRGMGGEQYF
>TRBJ2-7|16|TRBV11-2
CASSFKGGTGFSEQYF
>TRBJ2-5|14|TRBV12-3/TRBV12-4
CASSPTGTEETQYF
>TRBJ2-3|17|TRBV20-1
CSAREPRTSGRSDTQYF
>TRBJ2-7|13|TRBV7-2
CASSQGPIYEQYF
>TRBJ1-1|13|TRBV6-1
CASSPTGFGEAFF
>TRBJ2-2|17|TRBV11-3
CASSLVWISGLAGELFF
>TRBJ2-7|15|TRBV20-1
CSARDEGGGPYEQYF
>TRBJ2-1|19|TRBV4-1
CASSHPGLAVTPSYNEQFF
>TRBJ2-7|14|TRBV3-1
CASSQGGVGGEQYF
>TRBJ1-2|13|TRBV6-4
CASSEYGGDGYTF
>TRBJ1-1|14|TRBV5-1
CASSADEAQQKAFF
>TRBJ2-1|14|TRBV5-8
CATHRGYSYNEQFF
>TRBJ2-3|20|TRBV9
CASSVRSQGPWTSRADTQYF
>TRBJ1-2|13|TRBV15
CATSPPNRDGYTF
>TRBJ2-6|14|TRBV20-1
CSARDPRWGDVLTF
>TRBJ1-1|15|TRBV28
CASSPLQGMNTEAFF
>TRBJ1-4|16|TRBV2
CASSEATPGRDEKLFF
>TRBJ1-2|14|TRBV5-1
CASSLMQGDYGNSF
>TRBJ2-5|15|TRBV3-1
CASSQNSGGPETQYF
>TRBJ1-5|15|TRBV19
CASSTQELSNQPQHF
>TRBJ2-6|16|TRBV6-5
CASSLQTVSGANVLTF
>TRBJ2-6|18|TRBV6-5
CASSYGRWQGSGANVLTF
>TRBJ1-5|14|TRBV7-8
CASSLGTGNQPQHF
>TRBJ2-3|14|TRBV12-3/TRBV12-4
CASSLSDYMVTQYF
>TRBJ2-3|14|TRBV4-1
CASSQAGQTDTQYF
>TRBJ2-2|14|TRBV19
CASRLPANTGELFF
>TRBJ2-3|16|TRBV10-2
CASSEYQGGGTDTQYF
>TRBJ1-2|13|TRBV20-1
CSANAGSTYGYTF
>TRBJ2-3|16|TRBV7-3
CASSLSGTRERDTQYF
>TRBJ1-6|14|TRBV6-5
CASSFQTKSSPLHF
>TRBJ2-6|17|TRBV2
CASTGEGGFFGANVLTF
>TRBJ1-5|15|TRBV19
CASRKGGQYNQPQHF
>TRBJ2-3|18|TRBV15
CATSRGLLAVSSTDTQYF
>TRBJ2-7|14|TRBV20-1
CSAREGGESYEQYF
>TRBJ2-2|16|TRBV11-2
CASSLIAGKDTGELFF
>TRBJ2-1|16|TRBV9
CASSVSRGQSYNEQFF
>TRBJ1-1|13|TRBV5-6
CASSPDVNTEAFF
>TRBJ2-3|16|TRBV27
CASNGQGRRGTATQYF
>TRBJ1-2|17|TRBV28
CASSSSTRQGAKDGYTF
>TRBJ1-1|12|TRBV5-4
CASSHDFGEAFF
>TRBJ2-1|11|TRBV2
CASSPYNEQFF
>TRBJ1-2|17|TRBV19
CASNPGTGGLSGSGYTF
>TRBJ1-4|14|TRBV29-1
CSVERVATNEKLFF